The T cell receptor beta chain described here comes from a study of cytomegalovirus exposure and HLA in healthy donors. Whole-study results and caveats: A few chains linked to CMV were shown in vitro to be specific for CMV antigens. Most TCR sequences were seen very rarely across donors, but some public TCRs occurred in many.

Libraries were prepared by immunoSEQ multiplex PCR; TCRdb keeps only in-frame clonotypes and omits some of them. The sample has a few hundred thousand clones, 85% to 90% seen once. This CDR3 is 12 amino acids long. Trimming cost V 3 bases and J 3 bases, with 4 bases left between them. Germline V gene sequence: CDR1 MGHRA, CDR2 YSYEKL. This clone was seen just once. Its target is unknown. Source material: PBMCs. This TCR came from a young woman in good health and CMV-seronegative. The rearrangement joins TRBV4-1 to TRBJ2-3; unclear D gene. The CDR3 is CASSHMTDTQYF. In DNA, the CDR3 is TGCGCCAGCAGCCACATGACAGATACGCAGTATTTT.